Listed below are T cell receptor beta chains from one sample, sequenced in a study of shared clonotypes between healthy human individuals. Only in-frame clones appear in the TCRdb table, and some are missing; sequencing was by immunoSEQ multiplex PCR. The sample includes over a million clones, around 76% of them seen just once. Input material: memory CD4+ T cells sorted from blood. These TCRs come from a man aged 18 to 29 in good health. Both conserved end residues are part of each CDR3. Each record gives: V gene, D gene, clone size, J gene, CDR3 DNA, CDR3 protein. The D gene is left open where the match is weak. Clone sizes are given selectively: once, few, many, or a class where the clone is expanded.

TRBV27	.	few	TRBJ2-1	TGTGCCAGCAGTTTATGGCCCCCGAGCTCCTACAATGAGCAGTTCTTC	CASSLWPPSSYNEQFF
TRBV19	.	.	TRBJ1-2	TGTGCCAGTAGCCCGGACAGCAATTATGGCTACACCTTC	CASSPDSNYGYTF
TRBV5-4	.	.	TRBJ1-3	TGTGCCAGCAGCTTGGCAGCCGGGGTATCTGGAAACACCATATATTTT	CASSLAAGVSGNTIYF
TRBV5-4	.	.	TRBJ2-3	TGTGCCAGCAGCTCCTCGGGGTTCAGCACAGATACGCAGTATTTT	CASSSSGFSTDTQYF
TRBV28	TRBD2	.	TRBJ2-5	TGTGCCAGCAGTCGCGACCAAGGACTAGCGGGGTTCCAGTACTTC	CASSRDQGLAGFQYF
TRBV7-2	.	.	TRBJ2-3	TGTGCCAGCAGCGGGGCGGGACACACAGATACGCAGTATTTT	CASSGAGHTDTQYF
TRBV2	TRBD1	.	TRBJ1-4	TGTGCCAGCAGGGGACAGGGGTTTCCTAATGAAAAACTGTTTTTT	CASRGQGFPNEKLFF
TRBV14	TRBD1	.	TRBJ2-3	TGTGCCAGCAGCCAACGGACAGGGAGCACAGATACGCAGTATTTT	CASSQRTGSTDTQYF
TRBV19	.	.	TRBJ1-4	TGTGCCAGTAGTCTCCCCGGGAGGAATAATGAAAAACTGTTTTTT	CASSLPGRNNEKLFF
TRBV4-1	TRBD1	.	TRBJ2-7	TGCGCCAGCAGCCAAGGACAGGGGGCCGACGAGCAGTACTTC	CASSQGQGADEQYF
TRBV5-1	.	.	TRBJ2-3	TGCGCCAGCAGCTTGAGTCACAGTAGCACAGATACGCAGTATTTT	CASSLSHSSTDTQYF
TRBV5-5	.	.	TRBJ1-5	TGTGCCAGCAGCTTGGGAGGAACAATGCCGTATAGCAATCAGCCCCAGCATTTT	CASSLGGTMPYSNQPQHF
TRBV9	.	.	TRBJ2-3	TGTGCCAGCAGCGTAAGGGACATGTGGGGAACAGATACGCAGTATTTT	CASSVRDMWGTDTQYF
TRBV5-4	TRBD2	once	TRBJ2-1	TGTGCCAGCAGGGCGGGCGGGGGGAGCTCCTACAATGAGCAGTTCTTC	CASRAGGGSSYNEQFF
TRBV6-6	.	many	TRBJ1-3	TGTGCCAGCAGTTACACCGGCAGGGAGGACACCATATATTTT	CASSYTGREDTIYF
TRBV15	TRBD1	.	TRBJ1-1	TGTGCCACCAGCAGAGGGACAGGGGGCGTTTCGAAAGCTTTCTTT	CATSRGTGGVSKAFF
TRBV21-1	.	once	TRBJ2-1	TGTGCCAGCAGCAAAATAGGGAGTAACCACAATGAGCAGTTCTTC	CASSKIGSNHNEQFF
TRBV28	TRBD1	few	TRBJ1-2	TGTGCCAGCAGTCCAGGGACAGCTTTCTATGGCTACACCTTC	CASSPGTAFYGYTF
TRBV13	TRBD2	.	TRBJ2-5	TGTGCCAGCAGCGCAAGACTAGCGGAGACCCAGTACTTC	CASSARLAETQYF
TRBV5-6	TRBD1	.	TRBJ1-1	TGTGCCAGCAGCGTGGGACAGGGTGACACTGAAGCTTTCTTT	CASSVGQGDTEAFF
TRBV30	TRBD1	.	TRBJ2-7	TGTGCCTGGAGCCGACAGGGTAAGGGGTCCTACGAGCAGTACTTC	CAWSRQGKGSYEQYF